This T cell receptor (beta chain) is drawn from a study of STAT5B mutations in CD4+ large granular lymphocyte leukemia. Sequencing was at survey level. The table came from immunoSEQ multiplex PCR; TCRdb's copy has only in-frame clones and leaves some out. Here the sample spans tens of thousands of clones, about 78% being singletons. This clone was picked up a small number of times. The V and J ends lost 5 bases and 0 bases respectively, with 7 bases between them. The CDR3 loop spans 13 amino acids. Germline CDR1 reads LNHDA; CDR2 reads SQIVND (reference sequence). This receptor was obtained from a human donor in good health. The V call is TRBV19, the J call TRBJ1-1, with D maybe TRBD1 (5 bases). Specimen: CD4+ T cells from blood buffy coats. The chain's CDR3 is CASSQQVNTEAFF. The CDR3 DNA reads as TGTGCCAGTAGTCAACAGGTGAACACTGAAGCTTTCTTT.